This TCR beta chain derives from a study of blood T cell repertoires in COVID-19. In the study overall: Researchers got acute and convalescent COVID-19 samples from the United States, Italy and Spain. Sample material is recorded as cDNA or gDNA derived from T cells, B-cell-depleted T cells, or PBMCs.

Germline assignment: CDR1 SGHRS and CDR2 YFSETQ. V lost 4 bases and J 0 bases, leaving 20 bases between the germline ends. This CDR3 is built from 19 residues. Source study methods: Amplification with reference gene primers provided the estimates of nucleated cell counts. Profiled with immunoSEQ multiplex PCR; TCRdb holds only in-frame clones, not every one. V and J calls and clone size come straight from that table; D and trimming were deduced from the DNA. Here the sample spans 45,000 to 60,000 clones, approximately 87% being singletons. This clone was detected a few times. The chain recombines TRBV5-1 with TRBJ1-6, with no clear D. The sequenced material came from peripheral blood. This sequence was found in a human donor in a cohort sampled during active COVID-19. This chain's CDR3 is CASSQTPGADVSYNSPLHF. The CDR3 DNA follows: TGCGCCAGCAGCCAGACCCCGGGTGCCGACGTCTCCTATAATTCACCCCTCCACTTT. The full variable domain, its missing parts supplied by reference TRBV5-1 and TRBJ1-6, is KAGVTQTPRYLIKTRGQQVTLSCSPISGHRSVSWYQQTPGQGLQFLFEYFSETQRNKGNFPGRFSGRQFSNSRSEMNVSTLELGDSALYLCASSQTPGADVSYNSPLHFGNGTRLTVT.